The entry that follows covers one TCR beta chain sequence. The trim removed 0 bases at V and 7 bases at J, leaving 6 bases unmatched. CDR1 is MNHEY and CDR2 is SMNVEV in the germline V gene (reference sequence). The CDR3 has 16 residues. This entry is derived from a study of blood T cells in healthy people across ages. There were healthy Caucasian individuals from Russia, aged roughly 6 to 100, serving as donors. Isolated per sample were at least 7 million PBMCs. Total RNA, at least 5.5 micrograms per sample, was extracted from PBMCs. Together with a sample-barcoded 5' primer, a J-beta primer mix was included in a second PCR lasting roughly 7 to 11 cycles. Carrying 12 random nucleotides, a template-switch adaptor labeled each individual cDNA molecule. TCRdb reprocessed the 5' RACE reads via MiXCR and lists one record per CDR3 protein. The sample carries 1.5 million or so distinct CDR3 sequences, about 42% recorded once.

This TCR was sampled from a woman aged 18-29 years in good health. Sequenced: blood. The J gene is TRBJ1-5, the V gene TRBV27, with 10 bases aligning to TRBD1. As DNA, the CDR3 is TGTGCCAGCAGTTTATCGAGCAGGGACAGGGGACAGCCCCAGCATTTT. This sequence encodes CASSLSSRDRGQPQHF.